Listed below are T cell receptor beta chains from one sample, sequenced in a study of blood T cell repertoires in COVID-19. Sequenced by immunoSEQ multiplex PCR; TCRdb stores in-frame clones only, minus some. Among about 180,000 clones listed, 70% to 90% were seen once. Input material: peripheral blood. All receptors come from a woman in her 30s with active or convalescent COVID-19. Each CDR3 is given with its conserved first and last residue. The order of the fields is D gene, V gene, J gene, CDR3 protein. D genes are given only for firm matches.

D: .
V: TRBV18
J: TRBJ1-5
CDR3: CASSPRPQQGDQPQHF

D: .
V: TRBV6-6
J: TRBJ1-1
CDR3: CASSYRQVNMNTEAFF

D: TRBD2
V: TRBV6-4
J: TRBJ2-1
CDR3: CASSDTSGGADEQFF

D: .
V: TRBV27
J: TRBJ2-7
CDR3: CASSLPPRGGLNYEQYF

D: TRBD2
V: TRBV5-4
J: TRBJ2-5
CDR3: CASSLQREDQETQYF

D: .
V: TRBV21-1
J: TRBJ1-4
CDR3: CASSKDRPGTGVEKLFF

D: TRBD2
V: TRBV6-5
J: TRBJ2-1
CDR3: CASSLAGGRYEQFF

D: .
V: TRBV30
J: TRBJ2-3
CDR3: CAWSPPSVNTDTQYF

D: TRBD2
V: TRBV4-1
J: TRBJ2-3
CDR3: CASSPTSGRTDTQYF

D: TRBD1
V: TRBV6-1
J: TRBJ1-1
CDR3: CASSEAGGTSTEAFF

D: .
V: TRBV30
J: TRBJ2-1
CDR3: CAWTMGHINNEQFF

D: .
V: TRBV13
J: TRBJ1-2
CDR3: CASSLVSVRLGYTF

D: .
V: TRBV7-2
J: TRBJ1-1
CDR3: CASSWDRGVFTEAFF

D: .
V: TRBV6-2/TRBV6-3
J: TRBJ1-1
CDR3: CASSGQLNTEAFF

D: .
V: TRBV7-7
J: TRBJ1-4
CDR3: CASSRGGATNEKLFF

D: .
V: TRBV12-3/TRBV12-4
J: TRBJ2-7
CDR3: CASSFIQDYEQYF

D: TRBD1
V: TRBV19
J: TRBJ1-5
CDR3: CASSGQRSDNQPQHF

D: TRBD1
V: TRBV30
J: TRBJ1-5
CDR3: CAWSSGQVNQPQHF

D: .
V: TRBV28
J: TRBJ1-1
CDR3: CASSLGGRKAFF

D: TRBD1
V: TRBV5-5
J: TRBJ2-7
CDR3: CASQPGTGVYEQYF

D: TRBD1
V: TRBV12-3/TRBV12-4
J: TRBJ2-7
CDR3: CASSLGQTKYF

D: .
V: TRBV18
J: TRBJ2-5
CDR3: CASSPQRETQYF

D: TRBD2
V: TRBV11-2
J: TRBJ2-5
CDR3: CASSLLAGGSWTQYF